The 19 T cell receptor beta chains given below trace back to one sample, sequenced in a study of somatic mutations in cytotoxic T cells in rheumatoid arthritis. Sequenced by immunoSEQ multiplex PCR; TCRdb stores in-frame clones only, minus some. The top ten hold 14% of the sample, which has more than 10,000 clones, roughly 80% seen once. Sequencing was done on a sample of CD8+ T cells sorted from blood. The origin of the receptors is an older woman in good health.

This chain connects TRBV30 to TRBJ2-7, with TRBD2 matching over 14 bases. The CDR3 contains 16 residues. V dropped 0 bases and J dropped 6; count of bases not matched to a gene: 7. Germline CDR1 GTSNPN, CDR2 SVGIG (reference sequence). The CDR3: CAWSVRTSGGPGEQYF. The CDR3 nucleotides are TGTGCCTGGAGTGTACGGACTAGCGGGGGGCCCGGCGAGCAGTACTTC.

The chain couples TRBV9 to TRBJ2-1; D is perhaps TRBD2 (6 bases). This CDR3 spans 13 amino acids. CDR1 is SGDLS, CDR2 YYNGEE, per germline. V was pared by 0 bases and J by 8 bases, with 9 bases between. The CDR3 sequence is CASSVEGLYEQFF. In DNA form, the CDR3 reads TGTGCCAGCAGCGTAGAGGGACTCTATGAGCAGTTCTTC.

The chain uses TRBV28 and TRBJ1-6, with 7 bases identical to TRBD1. CDR3 length: 15 residues. The germline V gene has CDR1 MDHEN and CDR2 SYDVKM. V shed 5 bases and J 4 bases; nucleotides not matched to a gene: 5. The DNA of the CDR3 is TGTGCCAGCAGTCCTACGACAGGGTATAATTCACCCCTCCACTTT. Protein sequence: CASSPTTGYNSPLHF.

In this sample, this clone turned up once. This chain connects TRBV10-3 to TRBJ1-1; D gene uncertain. The CDR3 spans 12 residues. V lost 7 bases to trimming and J lost 5 bases, with 11 bases between them. Germline CDR1 and CDR2: ENHRY and SYGVKD. Written as DNA, the CDR3 is TGTGCCATCACCCCGGGAGGGACTGAAGCTTTCTTT. Its protein product is CAITPGGTEAFF.

CDR3 residues: CASSVDGTAYEQYF. Written as DNA, the CDR3 is TGTGCCAGCAGCGTAGATGGGACAGCCTACGAGCAGTACTTC. J is TRBJ2-7 and V is TRBV9; TRBD1 matches 7 bases. Germline lookup yields CDR1 SGDLS and CDR2 YYNGEE. This CDR3 has 14 residues. The V segment lost 0 bases and the J segment 2 bases; nucleotides outside the gene matches: 2. The full variable domain, with the rest looked up from reference TRBV9 and TRBJ2-7, is DSGVTQTPKHLITATGQRVTLRCSPRSGDLSVYWYQQSLDQGLQFLIQYYNGEERAKGNILERFSAQQFPDLHSELNLSSLELGDSALYFCASSVDGTAYEQYFGPGTRLTVT.

CDR3 region: CASSLEQYNSPLHF. The CDR3 DNA sequence: TGTGCCAGCAGCTTAGAACAGTATAATTCACCCCTCCACTTT. The gene calls are TRBV7-9 and TRBJ1-6; D remains ambiguous. Germline V gene lookup returns CDR1 SEHNR and CDR2 FQNEAQ (reference sequence). This CDR3 is built from 14 residues. V shed 1 base and J shed 4 bases, with 5 bases lying between them. Variable domain in full (rest from reference TRBV7-9 and TRBJ1-6): DTGVSQNPRHKITKRGQNVTFRCDPISEHNRLYWYRQTLGQGPEFLTYFQNEAQLEKSRLLSDRFSAERPKGSFSTLEIQRTEQGDSAMYLCASSLEQYNSPLHFGNGTRLTVT.

The sample holds one count of this clone. The chain has TRBV29-1 and TRBJ2-1, with 9 bases lining up with TRBD2. The CDR3 covers 16 residues. Germline-derived CDR1 and CDR2 are SQVTM and ANQGSEA. Trimming at V came to 1 base and at J to 4 bases, leaving 8 bases not matched to a gene. In DNA, the CDR3 is TGCAGCGTTGAAGGTGCTAGCGGGGATCCTTACAATGAGCAGTTCTTC. Its translation: CSVEGASGDPYNEQFF.

V is TRBV6-5 and J is TRBJ1-1; D is unclear. CDR1 is MNHEY, CDR2 SVGAGI, per germline. The CDR3 is 14 amino acids. V lost 0 bases, J lost 2 bases, and 7 bases lay in between. Here the CDR3 DNA reads TGTGCCAGCAGTTACTCCAGGTCCAACACTGAAGCTTTCTTT. Protein product: CASSYSRSNTEAFF.

The rearrangement uses TRBV9 and TRBJ1-3, with D unclear. V lost 4 bases, J lost 0 bases, and 8 bases lay in between. CDR1 and CDR2 from the germline V gene are SGDLS and YYNGEE. This CDR3 contains 14 residues. CDR3 amino acids: CASSLGGSGNTIYF. CDR3 nucleotides: TGTGCCAGCAGCCTCGGAGGCTCTGGAAACACCATATATTTT.

V gene TRBV6-6 combines with J gene TRBJ2-2; 7 nucleotides agree with TRBD1. Germline CDR1 is MNHNY and CDR2 is SVGAGI (reference sequence). The CDR3 covers 16 residues. J was trimmed by 2 bases and V by 0 bases; bases with no gene match: 3. In DNA, the CDR3 is TGTGCCAGCAGTTACTCGACAGGGAAAAACACCGGGGAGCTGTTTTTT. Its translation: CASSYSTGKNTGELFF.

The V call is TRBV6-6, the J call TRBJ1-1, with 10 bases that match TRBD1. With 2 bases clipped from V and 3 bases from J, the junction kept 3 bases outside the gene matches. Germline loops: CDR1 MNHNY, CDR2 SVGAGI (reference sequence). The CDR3 runs to 15 residues. CDR3 sequence (DNA): TGTGCCAGCAGTTACGGGACAGGGGTCGACACTGAAGCTTTCTTT. It encodes CASSYGTGVDTEAFF.

This chain uses TRBV27 with TRBJ2-5, with D possibly TRBD2 on 6 matching bases. The J call may be wrong; the DNA end is better matched by TRBJ2-7. The CDR3 sequence is 15 residues long. Germline-derived CDR1 and CDR2 are MNHEY and SMNVEV (reference sequence). The CDR3 loop reads CASSLGFAGYYEQYF. Written as DNA, the CDR3 is TGTGCCAGCAGTTTAGGTTTTGCGGGATACTACGAGCAGTACTTC.

The chain combines TRBV11-3 with TRBJ2-7; D possibly corresponds to TRBD1 (7 bases). From germline, CDR1 is SGHNT and CDR2 YENEEA. V was shortened by 0 bases and J by 4 bases, with 19 bases between the two germline ends. This CDR3 has 17 amino acids. Written as DNA, the CDR3 is TGTGCCAGCAGCTTAGATCCAGGGGGGACTTTTCCTTACGAGCAGTACGTC. Protein sequence: CASSLDPGGTFPYEQYV.

This clone occurred once. The V and J genes are TRBV5-6 and TRBJ1-5, with no clear D. The germline V and J ends were trimmed by 0 bases and 4 bases, with 8 bases remaining between them. CDR3 length: 14 amino acids. In germline, CDR1 is SGHDT, CDR2 YYEEEE. The CDR3 nucleotides are TGTGCCAGCAGCTTGGACTGCATAAATCAGCCCCAGCATTTT. Protein product: CASSLDCINQPQHF.

The genes are TRBV6-6 and TRBJ2-5; TRBD1 aligns across 8 bases. The J call is uncertain, as TRBJ2-7 better fits the DNA end. Germline V CDR1 and CDR2: MNHNY, SVGAGI (reference sequence). The CDR3 is 15 amino acids. The DNA of the CDR3 is TGTGCCAGCAGTTACGTCAGGGGGCTTAGCTACGAGCAGTACTTC. Protein sequence: CASSYVRGLSYEQYF.

The gene calls are TRBV9 and TRBJ2-2; TRBD1 aligns across 11 bases. Germline CDR1 is SGDLS and CDR2 is YYNGEE. The junction had 15 bases not matched to a gene; V was cut back by 4 bases and J by 7 bases. This CDR3 is built from 18 residues. CDR3 amino acids: CASSPLVSGQGAVGELFF. In DNA, the CDR3 is TGTGCCAGCAGCCCCCTTGTTTCCGGACAGGGGGCAGTCGGGGAGCTGTTTTTT. The full variable domain, in which reference TRBV9 and TRBJ2-2 provide the parts outside the CDR3, is DSGVTQTPKHLITATGQRVTLRCSPRSGDLSVYWYQQSLDQGLQFLIQYYNGEERAKGNILERFSAQQFPDLHSELNLSSLELGDSALYFCASSPLVSGQGAVGELFFGEGSRLTVL.

This chain joins TRBV7-9 and TRBJ2-3; 8 bases map to TRBD2. Germline loops: CDR1 SEHNR, CDR2 FQNEAQ (reference sequence). J was trimmed by 0 bases and V by 6 bases; bases with no gene match: 11. This CDR3 region has 17 residues. Here the CDR3 DNA reads TGTGCCAGCAGTGCCGAATTCGAGCGGGGGAGCACAGATACGCAGTATTTT. It codes for CASSAEFERGSTDTQYF.

This clone qualifies as large. The CDR3 DNA follows: TGTGCCAGCAGTGAACGCCACACACCTAACTATGGCTACACCTTC. The encoded protein is CASSERHTPNYGYTF. The chain links TRBV2 to TRBJ1-2; no firm D call. V gave up 2 bases and J gave up 0 bases, with 10 bases separating them. The germline V gene encodes CDR1 SNHLY and CDR2 FYNNEI. The CDR3 contains 15 residues.

The genes are TRBV9 and TRBJ1-2; 7 bases fit TRBD1. Trimming cost V 0 bases and J 4 bases; bases outside gene matches: 3. CDR3 length: 14 residues. Looked up from germline, CDR1 is SGDLS and CDR2 is YYNGEE. CDR3 region: CASSVGQGAYGYTF. CDR3 DNA sequence: TGTGCCAGCAGCGTAGGACAGGGTGCCTATGGCTACACCTTC.